The rows below give T cell receptor beta chains drawn from one sample of a study of CD8+ T cells in alopecia areata. The data were produced by immunoSEQ multiplex PCR, yet TCRdb's version contains in-frame clones alone and is incomplete. The sample lists 150,000 to 200,000 clones, about 55% occurring once. Specimen: CD8+ T cells sorted from blood, collected at week 24, from a patient treated with tofacitinib. All receptors come from a human donor with alopecia areata. Both conserved end residues are trimmed from each CDR3. The order of the fields is CDR3 protein, J gene, V gene.

CDR3 protein: AWSVNLLGSPLH
J gene: TRBJ1-6
V gene: TRBV30

CDR3 protein: ASSLGQGAGEQF
J gene: TRBJ2-1
V gene: TRBV13

CDR3 protein: ASSSSDNEQF
J gene: TRBJ2-1
V gene: TRBV5-1

CDR3 protein: SATDEREQY
J gene: TRBJ2-7
V gene: TRBV20-1

CDR3 protein: ASTEGGAEDTQY
J gene: TRBJ2-3
V gene: TRBV4-2

CDR3 protein: AWTLGYEQY
J gene: TRBJ2-7
V gene: TRBV30

CDR3 protein: ASSEPRQGHNEQF
J gene: TRBJ2-1
V gene: TRBV6-1

CDR3 protein: SASYNEQF
J gene: TRBJ2-1
V gene: TRBV29-1

CDR3 protein: ASSYTGNQPQH
J gene: TRBJ1-5
V gene: TRBV7-9

CDR3 protein: SVEGGAGELF
J gene: TRBJ2-2
V gene: TRBV29-1

CDR3 protein: ASSPGSGFNTEAF
J gene: TRBJ1-1
V gene: TRBV9

CDR3 protein: AWSEGQGAYEQY
J gene: TRBJ2-7
V gene: TRBV30

CDR3 protein: ASSLLARSDEQY
J gene: TRBJ2-7
V gene: TRBV7-9

CDR3 protein: ASGLAGREQF
J gene: TRBJ2-1
V gene: TRBV12-5

CDR3 protein: ASSQYSGTEAF
J gene: TRBJ1-1
V gene: TRBV9

CDR3 protein: SGRQGNEQF
J gene: TRBJ2-1
V gene: TRBV29-1

CDR3 protein: ASSQDSQGSYEQY
J gene: TRBJ2-7
V gene: TRBV4-3

CDR3 protein: ASSQYEQY
J gene: TRBJ2-7
V gene: TRBV28

CDR3 protein: ASSLSMGTRVNEQF
J gene: TRBJ2-1
V gene: TRBV27

CDR3 protein: ASSESGRANYGYT
J gene: TRBJ1-2
V gene: TRBV10-2

CDR3 protein: SVGDFDPLVGGEQF
J gene: TRBJ2-1
V gene: TRBV29-1

CDR3 protein: ASSEDASSYNEQF
J gene: TRBJ2-1
V gene: TRBV2

CDR3 protein: ASSGTLPIIDEQF
J gene: TRBJ2-1
V gene: TRBV13

CDR3 protein: ASSHERGGTDTQY
J gene: TRBJ2-3
V gene: TRBV4-3

CDR3 protein: ASSFTVQGAHTEAF
J gene: TRBJ1-1
V gene: TRBV7-9

CDR3 protein: ASSSGLSGNTIY
J gene: TRBJ1-3
V gene: TRBV5-6

CDR3 protein: ASSQGGLGEKLF
J gene: TRBJ1-4
V gene: TRBV4-3

CDR3 protein: ASSLSYNEQF
J gene: TRBJ2-1
V gene: TRBV25-1

CDR3 protein: ASSPGDSNYNSPLH
J gene: TRBJ1-6
V gene: TRBV7-9

CDR3 protein: AWSVTSSGEQY
J gene: TRBJ2-7
V gene: TRBV30

CDR3 protein: ASNQGGGEQY
J gene: TRBJ2-7
V gene: TRBV27

CDR3 protein: ATSTTGPGTPNEQY
J gene: TRBJ2-7
V gene: TRBV15

CDR3 protein: ATSRGEEGVEKLF
J gene: TRBJ1-4
V gene: TRBV15

CDR3 protein: ASSKGQGLDGYT
J gene: TRBJ1-2
V gene: TRBV4-3

CDR3 protein: ASSLDRGTEQF
J gene: TRBJ2-1
V gene: TRBV7-2

CDR3 protein: ASSLGREAF
J gene: TRBJ1-1
V gene: TRBV13

CDR3 protein: SVEPSGGADNEQF
J gene: TRBJ2-1
V gene: TRBV29-1

CDR3 protein: ASSPFVGGEKFGTGELF
J gene: TRBJ2-2
V gene: TRBV5-6

CDR3 protein: ASSSGTGIGYGYT
J gene: TRBJ1-2
V gene: TRBV4-3